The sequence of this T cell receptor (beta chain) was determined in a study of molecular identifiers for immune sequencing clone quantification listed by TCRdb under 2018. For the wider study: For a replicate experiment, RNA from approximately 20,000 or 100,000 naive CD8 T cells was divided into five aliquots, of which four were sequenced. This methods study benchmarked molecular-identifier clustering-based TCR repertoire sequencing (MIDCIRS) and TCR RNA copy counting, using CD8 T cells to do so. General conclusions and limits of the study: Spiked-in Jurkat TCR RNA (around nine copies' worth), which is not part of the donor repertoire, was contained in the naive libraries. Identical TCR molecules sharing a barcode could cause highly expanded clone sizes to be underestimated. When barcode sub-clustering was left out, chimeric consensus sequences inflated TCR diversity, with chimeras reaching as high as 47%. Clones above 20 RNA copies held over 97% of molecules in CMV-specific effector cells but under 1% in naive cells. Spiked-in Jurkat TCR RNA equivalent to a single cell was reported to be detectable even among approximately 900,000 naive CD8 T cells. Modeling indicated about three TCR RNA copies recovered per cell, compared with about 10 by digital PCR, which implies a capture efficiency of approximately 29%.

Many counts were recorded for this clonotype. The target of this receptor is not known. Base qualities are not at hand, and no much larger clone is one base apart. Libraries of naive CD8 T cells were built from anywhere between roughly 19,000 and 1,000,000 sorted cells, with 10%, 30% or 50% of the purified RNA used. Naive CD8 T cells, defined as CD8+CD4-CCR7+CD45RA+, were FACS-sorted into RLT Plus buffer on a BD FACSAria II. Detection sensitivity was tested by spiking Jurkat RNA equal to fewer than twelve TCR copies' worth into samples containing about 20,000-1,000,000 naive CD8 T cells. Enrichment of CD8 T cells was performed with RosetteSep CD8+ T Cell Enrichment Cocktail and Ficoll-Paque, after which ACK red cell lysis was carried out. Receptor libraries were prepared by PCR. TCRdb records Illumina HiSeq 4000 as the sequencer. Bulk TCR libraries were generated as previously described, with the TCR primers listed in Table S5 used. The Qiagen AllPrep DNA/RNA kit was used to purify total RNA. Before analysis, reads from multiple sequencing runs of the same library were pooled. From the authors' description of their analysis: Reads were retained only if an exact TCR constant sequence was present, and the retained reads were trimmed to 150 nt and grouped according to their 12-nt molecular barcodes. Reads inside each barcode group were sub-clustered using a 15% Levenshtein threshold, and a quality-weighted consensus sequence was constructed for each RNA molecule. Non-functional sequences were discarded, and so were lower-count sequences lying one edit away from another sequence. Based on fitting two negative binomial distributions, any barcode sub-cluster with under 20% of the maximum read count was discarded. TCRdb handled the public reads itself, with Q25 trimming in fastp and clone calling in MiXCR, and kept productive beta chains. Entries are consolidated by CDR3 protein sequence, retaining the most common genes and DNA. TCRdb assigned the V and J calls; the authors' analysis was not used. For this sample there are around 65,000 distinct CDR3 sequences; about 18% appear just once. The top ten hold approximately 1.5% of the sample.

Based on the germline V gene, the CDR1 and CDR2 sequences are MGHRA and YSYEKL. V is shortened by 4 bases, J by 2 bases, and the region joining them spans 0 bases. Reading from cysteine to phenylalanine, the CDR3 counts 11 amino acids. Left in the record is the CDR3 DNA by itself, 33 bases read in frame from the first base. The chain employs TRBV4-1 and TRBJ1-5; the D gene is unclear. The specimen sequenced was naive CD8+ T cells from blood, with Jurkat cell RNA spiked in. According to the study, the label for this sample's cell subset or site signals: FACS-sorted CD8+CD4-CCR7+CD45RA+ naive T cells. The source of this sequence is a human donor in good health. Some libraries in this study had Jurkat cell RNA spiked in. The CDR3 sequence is CASSRNQPQHF. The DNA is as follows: TGCGCCAGCAGCCGCAATCAGCCCCAGCATTTT.